The present TCR beta chain was sequenced within a study of T cell responses to AZD1222 COVID-19 vaccine. Broader study findings: Repertoire sampling occurred only after the peak T cell response. Donors were mostly white British, more females; clonal diversity possibly underestimated. Among vaccine-associated CD4 TCRs, coverage spanned spike, with dominance at 160-218 and 743-854. Seropositive at baseline were only a handful of AZD1222 recipients.

The assay was immunoSEQ multiplex PCR, and TCRdb's table has in-frame clones only and misses some. The profile shows 150,000 to 200,000 clones, 94% of them singletons. The length of the CDR3 is 18 residues. With 2 bases clipped from V and 5 bases from J, the junction kept 14 bases outside the gene matches. The germline CDR1 and CDR2 sequences are SNHLY and FYNNEI. As for this clone: Its antigen remains unidentified.

This sample comprised peripheral blood, obtained 28 days after the second AZD1222 dose. The clonotype originates from an adult who received the AZD1222 COVID-19 vaccine. This chain joins TRBV2 and TRBJ2-1, with 8 bases aligning to TRBD2. The CDR3 bases are TGTGCCAGCAGTGAAAGGCCTAGCGGGCAACCCCAGAACAATGAGCAGTTCTTC. Translated, it gives CASSERPSGQPQNNEQFF.